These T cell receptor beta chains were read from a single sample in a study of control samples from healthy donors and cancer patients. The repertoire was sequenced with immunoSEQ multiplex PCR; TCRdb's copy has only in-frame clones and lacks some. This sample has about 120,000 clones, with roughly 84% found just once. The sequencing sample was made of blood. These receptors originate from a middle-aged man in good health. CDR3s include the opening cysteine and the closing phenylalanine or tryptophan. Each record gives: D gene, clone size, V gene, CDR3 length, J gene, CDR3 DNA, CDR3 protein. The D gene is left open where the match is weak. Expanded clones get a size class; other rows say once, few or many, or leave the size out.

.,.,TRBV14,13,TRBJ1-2,TGTGCCAGCAGCCCTGAACGGGGGGCGGGCTACACCTTC,CASSPERGAGYTF
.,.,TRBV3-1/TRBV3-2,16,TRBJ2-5,TGTGCCAGCAGCCAGGGGGGGGCAGGGTACAGCAAGACCCAGTACTTC,CASSQGGAGYSKTQYF
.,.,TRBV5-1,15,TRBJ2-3,TGCGCCAGCAGCAGCTGGGGCTGGACCACAGATACGCAGTATTTT,CASSSWGWTTDTQYF
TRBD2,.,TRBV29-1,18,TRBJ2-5,TGCAGCGTTGAAGATCAGCTAGCGGGGGGGTTTAGGTCGGAGACCCAGTACTTC,CSVEDQLAGGFRSETQYF
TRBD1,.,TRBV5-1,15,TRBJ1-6,TGCGCCAGCAGCTTTCGGACAGGGGGGGAATCACCCCTCCACTTT,CASSFRTGGESPLHF
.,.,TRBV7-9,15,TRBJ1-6,TGTGCCAGCAGACTCGTCAGCTCCTATAATTCACCCCTCCACTTT,CASRLVSSYNSPLHF
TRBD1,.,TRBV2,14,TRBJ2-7,TGTGCCAGCAGCCTGACAGGGGGCTCCTACGAGCAGTACTTC,CASSLTGGSYEQYF
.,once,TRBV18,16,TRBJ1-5,TGTGCCAGCTCACGTCGGACGGACGGAAGCAATCAGCCCCAGCATTTT,CASSRRTDGSNQPQHF
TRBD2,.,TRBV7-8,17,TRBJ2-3,TGTGCCAGTAGACTAGCGGGGGGATCCAATCCCTCCGGTACGCAGTATTTT,CASRLAGGSNPSGTQYF
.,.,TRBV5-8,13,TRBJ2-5,TGTGCCAGCAGCTTGTTAGTCCCGGGGACCCAGTACTTC,CASSLLVPGTQYF
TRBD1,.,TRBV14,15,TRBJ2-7,TGTGCCAGCAGCTACACGACAGGGATCTCCTACGAGCAGTACTTC,CASSYTTGISYEQYF
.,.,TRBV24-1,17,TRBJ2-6,TGTGCCACCAGTCAGGGCCTCGCTAACTCTGGGGCCAACGTCCTGACTTTC,CATSQGLANSGANVLTF
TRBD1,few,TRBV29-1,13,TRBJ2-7,TGCAGCGTTGGAAGACAGGGGACCTACGAGCAGTACTTC,CSVGRQGTYEQYF
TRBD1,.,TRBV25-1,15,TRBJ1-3,TGTGCCAGCAGTACCGAGCTGGGACAGGGAAACACCATATATTTT,CASSTELGQGNTIYF
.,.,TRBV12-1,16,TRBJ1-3,TGTGCCAGCAGCTTAAGCGGGGCCGTCTCTGGAAACACCATATATTTT,CASSLSGAVSGNTIYF
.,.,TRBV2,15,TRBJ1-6,TGTGCCAGCAGTCCACCAGGGTCGTCGGATTCACCCCTCCACTTT,CASSPPGSSDSPLHF
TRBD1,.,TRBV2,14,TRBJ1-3,TGTGCCAGCGCGGGACAGAGCTCTGGAAACACCATATATTTT,CASAGQSSGNTIYF
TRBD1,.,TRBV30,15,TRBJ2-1,TGTGCCTGGACGAGGGAACAGGGGTACAAAGGTGAGCAGTTCTTC,CAWTREQGYKGEQFF
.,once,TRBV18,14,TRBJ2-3,TGTGCCAGCTCACCACTTCAGGGCGAAGATACGCAGTATTTT,CASSPLQGEDTQYF
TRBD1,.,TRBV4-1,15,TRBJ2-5,TGCGCCAGCAGCCAAGGACAGGGGATCGGGGAGACCCAGTACTTC,CASSQGQGIGETQYF
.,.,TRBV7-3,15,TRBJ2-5,TGTGCCAGCAGCTCCTTAATGAGGGTGGAGGAGACCCAGTACTTC,CASSSLMRVEETQYF
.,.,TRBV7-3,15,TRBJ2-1,TGTGCCAGCAGCTTAACGATCCAGAGTATAGGTGAGCAGTTCTTC,CASSLTIQSIGEQFF
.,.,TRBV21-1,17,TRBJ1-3,.,CASSKAPQWGSGNTIYF
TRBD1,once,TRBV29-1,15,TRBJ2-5,TGCAGCGTTGTACAGCGACAGGGGGCAGAGGAGACCCAGTACTTC,CSVVQRQGAEETQYF
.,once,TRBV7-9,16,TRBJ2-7,TGTGCCAGCAGCCATCTGGAGGGGCCCTTTAGCAACGAGCAGTACTTC,CASSHLEGPFSNEQYF
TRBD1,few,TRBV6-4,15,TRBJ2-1,TGTGCCAGCAGAGCGGACAGGGGCCTAGGGAGTGAGCAGTTCTTC,CASRADRGLGSEQFF
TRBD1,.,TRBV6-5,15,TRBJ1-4,TGTGCCAGCAGTCGCACTCGGACAGGGGGAGAAAAACTGTTTTTT,CASSRTRTGGEKLFF
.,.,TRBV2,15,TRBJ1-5,TGTGCCAGCAGTGATGGGCAGTTAAGCAATCAGCCCCAGCATTTT,CASSDGQLSNQPQHF
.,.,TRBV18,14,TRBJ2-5,TGTGCCAGCTCACCACGGCAGATACAAGAGACCCAGTACTTC,CASSPRQIQETQYF
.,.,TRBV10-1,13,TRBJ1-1,TGCGCCAGCGTGGGACAACTAAACACTGAAGCTTTCTTT,CASVGQLNTEAFF
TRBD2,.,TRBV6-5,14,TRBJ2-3,TGTGCCAGCTCCCGTGCGGGGGGGCCGGAGGCGCAGTATTTT,CASSRAGGPEAQYF
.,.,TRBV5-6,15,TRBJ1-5,TGTGCCAGCAGTCGAACAGGGTACAGCAATCAGCCCCAGCATTTT,CASSRTGYSNQPQHF
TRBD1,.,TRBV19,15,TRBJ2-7,TGTGCCAGTAGTATTGGACAGGGAAGGTCCTACGAGCAGTACTTC,CASSIGQGRSYEQYF
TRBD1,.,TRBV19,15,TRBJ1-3,TGTGCCAGCGGCAGGGACAGGAGCTCTGGAAACACCATATATTTT,CASGRDRSSGNTIYF
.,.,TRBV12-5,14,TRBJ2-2,TGTGCTAGTGGTTTGGACGGAACCACCGGGGAGCTGTTTTTT,CASGLDGTTGELFF
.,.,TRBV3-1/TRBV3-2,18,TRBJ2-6,TGTGCCAGCAGCCTCCGGAGACGAAGCCTCTCTGGGGCCAACGTCCTGACTTTC,CASSLRRRSLSGANVLTF
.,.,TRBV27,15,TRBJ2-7,TGTGCCAGCAGTTCCGGGCGTGGGACTCTCTCTGAGCAGTACTTC,CASSSGRGTLSEQYF
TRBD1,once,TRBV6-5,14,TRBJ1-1,TGTGCCAGCAGGCAGGGGGCCACGAACACTGAAGCTTTCTTT,CASRQGATNTEAFF
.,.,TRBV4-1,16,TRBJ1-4,TGCGCCAGCAGCCATAAGGCCGAGGGAACTAATGAAAAACTGTTTTTT,CASSHKAEGTNEKLFF
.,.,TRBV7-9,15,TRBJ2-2,TGTGCCAGCAGCTTAGAAAACAGAAACACCGGGGAGCTGTTTTTT,CASSLENRNTGELFF
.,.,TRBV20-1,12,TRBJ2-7,TGCAGTGCTAGTGAAGATTTCTACGAGCAGTACTTC,CSASEDFYEQYF
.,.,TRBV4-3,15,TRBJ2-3,TGCGCCAGCAGCCAAGAATGGCTGAGCACAGATACGCAGTATTTT,CASSQEWLSTDTQYF
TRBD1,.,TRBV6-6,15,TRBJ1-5,TGTGCCAGCAGTTCCCTGGACAGGGCAAATCAGCCCCAGCATTTT,CASSSLDRANQPQHF
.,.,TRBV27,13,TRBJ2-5,TGTGCCAGCTTCAGACAGCCCGGGGAGACCCAGTACTTC,CASFRQPGETQYF
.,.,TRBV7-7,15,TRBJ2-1,TGTGCCAGCAGCTTAAACACAGGGCTCCTCAATGAGCAGTTCTTC,CASSLNTGLLNEQFF
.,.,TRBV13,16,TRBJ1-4,TGTGCCAGCAGCCGGACACGGACCGCAACTAATGAAAAACTGTTTTTT,CASSRTRTATNEKLFF
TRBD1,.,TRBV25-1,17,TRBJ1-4,TGTGCCAGCACCTATGGACAGGGGGCGCGGGCTAATGAAAAACTGTTTTTT,CASTYGQGARANEKLFF
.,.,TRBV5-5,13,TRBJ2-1,TGTGCCAGCGGTTATTGGGGCTCTCTTGAGCAGTTCTTC,CASGYWGSLEQFF
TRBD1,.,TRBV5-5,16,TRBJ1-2,TGTGCCAGCAGCTTGGGCCCCATGGACAGGCAAACAGGCTACACCTTC,CASSLGPMDRQTGYTF
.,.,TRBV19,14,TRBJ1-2,TGTGCCAGTAGTCGGGCGAGCGGGGGCAGTGGCTACACCTTC,CASSRASGGSGYTF
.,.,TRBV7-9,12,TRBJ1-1,TGTGCCAGCAGCTTACCCCACACTGAAGCTTTCTTT,CASSLPHTEAFF
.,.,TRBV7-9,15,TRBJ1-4,TGTGCCAGCAGCGTTATTACAGGAGTTAATGAAAAACTGTTTTTT,CASSVITGVNEKLFF
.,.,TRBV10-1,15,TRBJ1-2,TGCGCCAGCAGTGATTGGGACGCGGGATCCTATGGCTACACCTTC,CASSDWDAGSYGYTF
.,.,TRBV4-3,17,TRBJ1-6,TGCGCCAGCAGCCAAGATCCCTCCATACTCTATAATTCACCCCTCCACTTT,CASSQDPSILYNSPLHF
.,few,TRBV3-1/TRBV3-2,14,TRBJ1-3,TGTGCCAGCAGCCAGCCCAGGGCCGGAAACACCATATATTTT,CASSQPRAGNTIYF
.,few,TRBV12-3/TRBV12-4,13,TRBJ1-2,TGTGCCAGCAGTCCGCGAGGAAATTATGGCTACACCTTC,CASSPRGNYGYTF
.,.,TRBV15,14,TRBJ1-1,TGTGCCACCAGCAGAGACAGGGGGAACACTGAAGCTTTCTTT,CATSRDRGNTEAFF
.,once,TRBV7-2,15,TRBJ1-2,TGTGCCAGCAGCTTAAATCACAGATTTAACTATGGCTACACCTTC,CASSLNHRFNYGYTF
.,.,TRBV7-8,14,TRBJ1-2,TGTGCCAGCAGCTTGGACGTGGTCAACTATGGCTACACCTTC,CASSLDVVNYGYTF
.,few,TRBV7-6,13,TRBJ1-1,TGTGCCAGCAGCTTTGGGGGTGTCACTGAAGCTTTCTTT,CASSFGGVTEAFF